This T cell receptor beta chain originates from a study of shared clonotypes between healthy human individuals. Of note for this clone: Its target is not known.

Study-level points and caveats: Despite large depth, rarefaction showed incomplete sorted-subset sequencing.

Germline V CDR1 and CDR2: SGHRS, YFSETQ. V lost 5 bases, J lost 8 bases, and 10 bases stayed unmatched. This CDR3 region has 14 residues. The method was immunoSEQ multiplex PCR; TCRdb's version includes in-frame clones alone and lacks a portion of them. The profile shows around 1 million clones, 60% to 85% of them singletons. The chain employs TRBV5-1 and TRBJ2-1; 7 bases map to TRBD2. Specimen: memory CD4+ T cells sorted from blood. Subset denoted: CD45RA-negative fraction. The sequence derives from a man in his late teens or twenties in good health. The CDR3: CASSRSGNNDEQFF. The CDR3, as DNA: TGCGCCAGCAGTCGGAGCGGGAATAACGATGAGCAGTTCTTC.